Listed below are T cell receptor beta chains from one sample, sequenced in a study of identical twins. TCRdb independently ran MiXCR on the 5' RACE reads; one entry per CDR3 protein. The sample shows 210,000 or so distinct CDR3 sequences, around 8.1% of them seen only once. The same data also went into a second study, on yellow fever vaccine responses in identical twins.

Sequencing input: memory (CD45RO+) T cells sorted from blood. The receptors here all came from a woman under 30 in good health. CDR3s include the opening cysteine and the closing phenylalanine or tryptophan. Each record gives: J gene, V gene, clone size, CDR3 length, D gene, CDR3 protein, CDR3 DNA. D genes are given only for firm matches. Clone size is shown for a subset of rows, as once, few, many or a class of expanded clone.

>TRBJ2-1|TRBV5-1|many|14|.
CASSLRQAQHEQFF
TGCGCCAGCAGCTTGCGGCAGGCGCAACATGAGCAGTTCTTC
>TRBJ2-7|TRBV28|few|14|TRBD2
CASKPSGTSVEQYF
TGTGCCAGCAAGCCTAGCGGGACCTCTGTCGAGCAGTACTTC
>TRBJ2-2|TRBV7-3|.|14|.
CASSLRGHTGELFF
TGTGCCAGCAGCTTGCGGGGTCACACCGGGGAGCTGTTTTTT
>TRBJ1-6|TRBV14|many|15|.
CASSQVGALRFPLHF
TGTGCCAGCAGCCAAGTGGGGGCTTTGAGATTTCCCCTCCACTTT
>TRBJ2-1|TRBV12-3/TRBV12-4|many|13|.
CASSLPPGHEQFF
TGTGCCAGCAGTCTTCCCCCGGGCCATGAGCAGTTCTTC
>TRBJ2-3|TRBV6-1|.|15|TRBD2
CASSGLAGRTDTQYF
TGTGCCAGCAGTGGACTAGCGGGCCGCACAGATACGCAGTATTTT
>TRBJ2-7|TRBV7-2|many|13|.
CASSSDRGDEQYF
TGTGCCAGCAGCTCGGACAGAGGGGACGAGCAGTACTTC
>TRBJ1-1|TRBV20-1|.|13|.
CSAQQGGNTEAFF
TGCAGTGCTCAACAGGGCGGGAACACTGAAGCTTTCTTT
>TRBJ2-7|TRBV5-6|.|15|.
CASSFRGAQAYEQYF
TGTGCCAGCAGCTTTAGGGGGGCGCAGGCCTACGAGCAGTACTTC
>TRBJ2-5|TRBV3-1|.|16|.
CASSPSLGPGEETQYF
TGTGCCAGCAGCCCGTCCCTGGGGCCAGGGGAAGAGACCCAGTACTTC
>TRBJ1-6|TRBV15|many|13|.
CATSRDKEKSLHF
TGTGCCACCAGCAGAGATAAGGAGAAGTCCCTCCACTTT
>TRBJ2-1|TRBV7-3|few|17|.
CASSITGLGNSYNEQFF
TGTGCCAGCAGCATTACAGGGTTGGGTAATTCCTACAATGAGCAGTTCTTC
>TRBJ2-3|TRBV7-2|many|14|.
CASSLVGITDTQYF
TGTGCCAGCAGCTTAGTGGGGATCACAGATACGCAGTATTTT
>TRBJ2-2|TRBV12-3/TRBV12-4|many|14|.
CASSPRERTGELFF
TGTGCCAGCAGTCCCAGGGAACGGACCGGGGAGCTGTTTTTT
>TRBJ2-1|TRBV3-1|many|15|TRBD1
CASSPILDRVGEQFF
TGTGCCAGCAGCCCCATACTCGACAGGGTTGGAGAGCAGTTCTTC
>TRBJ2-2|TRBV6-5|many|18|TRBD2
CASSYSSLLAGSTGELFF
TGTGCCAGCAGTTACTCGTCGCTGCTAGCGGGGAGCACCGGGGAGCTGTTTTTT
>TRBJ2-1|TRBV11-3|.|15|.
CASSFAGTRYNEQFF
TGTGCCAGCAGCTTTGCCGGGACTCGATACAATGAGCAGTTCTTC
>TRBJ1-5|TRBV6-2/TRBV6-3|many|13|.
CASSPGSTGSQHF
TGTGCCAGCAGTCCGGGCTCCACCGGGTCCCAGCATTTT
>TRBJ1-5|TRBV24-1|few|15|TRBD1
CATSDSTGGSQPQHF
TGTGCCACCAGTGATTCGACAGGGGGAAGTCAGCCCCAGCATTTT
>TRBJ2-7|TRBV11-2|.|15|.
CASSLVGAFSYEQYF
TGTGCCAGCAGCTTAGTCGGGGCCTTCTCCTACGAGCAGTACTTC
>TRBJ2-3|TRBV20-1|many|12|.
CSALTRTDTQYF
TGCAGTGCCCTGACCCGCACAGATACGCAGTATTTT
>TRBJ2-6|TRBV20-1|.|16|TRBD2
CSAWISGGSGANVLTF
TGCAGTGCGTGGATTAGCGGGGGCTCTGGGGCCAACGTCCTGACTTTC
>TRBJ2-5|TRBV6-5|many|14|.
CASSYGSNQETQYF
TGTGCCAGCAGTTATGGGAGTAACCAAGAGACCCAGTACTTC
>TRBJ2-7|TRBV19|.|10|.
CASTPREQYF
TGTGCCAGTACCCCCCGCGAGCAGTACTTC
>TRBJ1-5|TRBV6-5|.|14|.
CASSIQGPNQPQHF
TGTGCCAGCAGTATACAGGGTCCGAATCAGCCCCAGCATTTT
>TRBJ2-5|TRBV20-1|many|14|TRBD2
CSASTGGSVETQYF
TGCAGTGCTTCCACGGGGGGGAGCGTAGAGACCCAGTACTTC
>TRBJ2-5|TRBV6-2/TRBV6-3|few|15|TRBD2
CASKNPASGSETQYF
TGTGCCAGCAAAAACCCGGCTAGCGGGAGTGAGACCCAGTACTTC
>TRBJ2-5|TRBV6-1|.|15|TRBD1
CASSVGQGAGETQYF
TGTGCCAGCAGTGTGGGACAGGGGGCTGGAGAGACCCAGTACTTC
>TRBJ2-7|TRBV12-3/TRBV12-4|many|13|TRBD2
CASSSGRMYEQYF
TGTGCCAGCAGTAGCGGGAGAATGTACGAGCAGTACTTC
>TRBJ2-1|TRBV20-1|few|16|TRBD2
CSARDPRPSGYNEQFF
TGCAGTGCTAGAGACCCCCGGCCTAGCGGCTACAATGAGCAGTTCTTC
>TRBJ1-2|TRBV10-3|few|13|TRBD1
CATIGQGNDGYTF
TGTGCCACTATTGGACAGGGTAACGATGGCTACACCTTC
>TRBJ2-7|TRBV18|.|15|TRBD2
CASSPSRGSQYEQYF
TGTGCCAGCTCACCCTCCCGCGGGAGCCAATACGAGCAGTACTTC
>TRBJ2-2|TRBV20-1|many|13|.
CSAREQGAGELFF
TGCAGTGCCAGAGAACAGGGCGCCGGGGAGCTGTTTTTT
>TRBJ2-3|TRBV7-2|many|14|.
CASSFGGPTDTQYF
TGTGCCAGCAGCTTCGGGGGGCCCACAGATACGCAGTATTTT
>TRBJ1-1|TRBV3-1|few|15|.
CASSQTSTRNTEAFF
TGTGCCAGCAGCCAGACTTCGACAAGGAACACTGAAGCTTTCTTT
>TRBJ2-1|TRBV14|.|16|TRBD2
CASSQVAGARYNEQFF
TGTGCCAGCAGCCAGGTAGCGGGAGCCCGCTACAATGAGCAGTTCTTC
>TRBJ2-3|TRBV2|few|15|.
CASSDGAPLGDTQYF
TGTGCCAGCAGTGACGGGGCCCCTTTAGGGGATACGCAGTATTTT
>TRBJ2-5|TRBV25-1|.|15|.
CASSEYRQEQETQYF
TGTGCCAGCAGTGAATATCGACAGGAACAAGAGACCCAGTACTTC
>TRBJ1-1|TRBV20-1|few|12|.
CRGSGAPTEAFF
TGCAGGGGGTCGGGGGCGCCTACTGAAGCTTTCTTT
>TRBJ2-5|TRBV7-2|many|17|TRBD2
CASSPLRTPSGQETQYF
TGTGCCAGCAGCCCACTAAGGACTCCTAGCGGTCAAGAGACCCAGTACTTC
>TRBJ2-2|TRBV6-2/TRBV6-3|.|16|.
CASSYSSPGDTGELFF
TGTGCCAGCAGTTACTCGTCCCCAGGCGACACCGGGGAGCTGTTTTTT
>TRBJ2-1|TRBV27|few|13|.
CASSLLANNEQFF
TGTGCCAGCAGTTTATTGGCGAACAATGAGCAGTTCTTC
>TRBJ2-7|TRBV7-2|many|13|.
CASSLEAGYEQYF
TGTGCCAGCAGCTTAGAAGCGGGCTACGAGCAGTACTTC
>TRBJ2-3|TRBV6-2/TRBV6-3|many|15|TRBD1
CASRRSAGGGDTQYF
TGTGCCAGCAGACGATCGGCAGGGGGTGGAGATACGCAGTATTTT
>TRBJ1-5|TRBV5-8|few|13|.
CASSFLGVQPQHF
TGTGCCAGCAGCTTTTTGGGGGTACAGCCCCAGCATTTT
>TRBJ2-5|TRBV5-6|few|13|.
CASSLGEWETQYF
TGTGCCAGCAGCTTGGGAGAATGGGAGACCCAGTACTTC
>TRBJ2-5|TRBV19|.|14|.
CASSIGDKQETQYF
TGTGCCAGTAGTATAGGAGACAAGCAAGAGACCCAGTACTTC
>TRBJ1-1|TRBV3-1|many|16|TRBD1
CASSPETGLKDTEAFF
TGTGCCAGCAGCCCCGAGACAGGGCTGAAGGACACTGAAGCTTTCTTT
>TRBJ2-7|TRBV7-8|few|17|.
CASSLDWGTALIYEQYF
TGTGCCAGCAGCTTAGACTGGGGGACTGCCCTTATCTACGAGCAGTACTTC
>TRBJ2-1|TRBV27|few|15|.
CASSPWTGEYNEQFF
TGTGCCAGCAGTCCGTGGACGGGAGAATACAATGAGCAGTTCTTC
>TRBJ2-5|TRBV18|many|13|.
CASSPNRQETQYF
TGTGCCAGCTCACCAAACCGCCAAGAGACCCAGTACTTC
>TRBJ2-2|TRBV27|.|14|.
CASSLKPYTGELFF
TGTGCCAGCAGTTTAAAACCTTACACCGGGGAGCTGTTTTTT
>TRBJ2-7|TRBV7-8|few|15|TRBD2
CASSTYGTRLNEQYF
TGTGCCAGCAGCACCTACGGGACTAGGCTAAACGAGCAGTACTTC
>TRBJ1-6|TRBV6-4|.|15|TRBD1
CASSESPGGNSPLHF
TGTGCCAGCAGTGAATCGCCAGGGGGTAATTCACCCCTCCACTTT
>TRBJ2-7|TRBV14|many|15|.
CASSQLGAGSYEQYF
TGTGCCAGCAGCCAATTGGGGGCAGGTTCCTACGAGCAGTACTTC
>TRBJ2-2|TRBV7-2|.|15|TRBD2
CASSRGLAATGELFF
TGTGCCAGCAGCCGCGGACTAGCGGCCACCGGGGAGCTGTTTTTT
>TRBJ1-1|TRBV27|few|13|.
CASRLTGLTEAFF
TGTGCCAGCCGCCTTACAGGGTTAACTGAAGCTTTCTTT